A selection of T cell receptor beta chains follows, all from one sample in a study of CD8+ T cells in alopecia areata. Clones were read by immunoSEQ multiplex PCR, and TCRdb kept only the in-frame ones, dropping some. Among some 190,000 clones listed, 51% were seen once. The starting material was CD8+ T cells sorted from blood, obtained at week 52, from a patient treated with tofacitinib. These receptor sequences come from a human donor with alopecia areata. The CDR3 runs from the conserved cysteine through the conserved F or W. A D gene is named only where the DNA matches it firmly. Only some rows state a clone size, as once, few, many or a class for expanded clones.

v_gene	abundance	d_gene	j_gene	CDR3aa	CDR3nt
TRBV27	-	-	TRBJ2-1	CASSLLSGSYNEQFF	TGTGCCAGCAGTTTACTTAGCGGTTCCTACAATGAGCAGTTCTTC
TRBV7-2	few	-	TRBJ2-5	CASSLEEETQYF	TGTGCCAGCAGCTTGGAGGAAGAGACCCAGTACTTC
TRBV30	few	-	TRBJ2-5	CAWSPHTELETQYF	TGTGCCTGGAGTCCTCACACTGAGTTGGAGACCCAGTACTTC
TRBV10-3	-	-	TRBJ2-5	CAISDEGGRGTQYF	TGTGCCATCAGTGATGAAGGGGGGAGGGGGACCCAGTACTTC
TRBV7-9	-	TRBD1	TRBJ1-2	CASSSPGTGMRHLNGYTF	TGTGCCAGCAGCTCCCCCGGGACAGGGATGCGCCATTTAAATGGCTACACCTTC
TRBV27	-	-	TRBJ2-2	CASSHGREPNTGELFF	TGTGCCAGCAGTCATGGCCGGGAGCCCAACACCGGGGAGCTGTTTTTT
TRBV5-1	few	-	TRBJ2-1	CASSLWVRVIPHNEQFF	TGCGCCAGCAGCTTGTGGGTGAGGGTGATTCCACACAATGAGCAGTTCTTC
TRBV14	-	TRBD1	TRBJ2-1	CASTVTGGAYNEQFF	TGTGCCAGCACTGTGACAGGGGGCGCCTACAATGAGCAGTTCTTC
TRBV27	-	TRBD2	TRBJ2-1	CASRLAGAFYNEQFF	TGTGCCAGCAGGTTAGCGGGGGCCTTCTACAATGAGCAGTTCTTC
TRBV10-3	-	-	TRBJ1-2	CASSSLQDEGPYGYTF	TGTGCCAGCAGTTCCCTACAGGATGAGGGCCCTTATGGCTACACCTTC
TRBV7-2	-	-	TRBJ1-2	CASSLGPGHYTF	TGTGCCAGCAGCTTAGGGCCGGGTCACTACACCTTC
TRBV21-1	few	-	TRBJ2-5	CASSTGQGWQETQYF	TGTGCCAGCAGCACCGGACAGGGGTGGCAAGAGACCCAGTACTTC
TRBV13	few	TRBD2	TRBJ2-1	CASSSLAGGLNEQFF	TGTGCCAGCAGCTCACTAGCGGGGGGGCTCAATGAGCAGTTCTTC
TRBV29-1	few	-	TRBJ2-3	CSVEGRERTDTQYF	TGCAGCGTTGAAGGCAGGGAGCGGACAGATACGCAGTATTTT
TRBV28	once	TRBD2	TRBJ2-7	CASSFPPGGAGYNLYF	TGTGCCAGCAGTTTCCCTCCCGGGGGAGCGGGGTATAATCTGTACTTC
TRBV15	-	-	TRBJ1-1	CATSRERRITQMNTEAFF	TGTGCCACCAGCAGAGAGAGGCGGATAACACAAATGAACACTGAAGCTTTCTTT
TRBV7-9	-	-	TRBJ1-6	CASSSWQGIDSPLHF	TGTGCCAGCAGCTCCTGGCAGGGGATTGATTCACCCCTCCACTTT
TRBV15	few	-	TRBJ1-3	CATSRDLPSGNTIYF	TGTGCCACCAGCAGAGATTTGCCTTCTGGAAACACCATATATTTT
TRBV29-1	-	-	TRBJ2-3	CSVVNSTDTQYF	TGCAGCGTTGTTAACAGCACAGATACGCAGTATTTT
TRBV29-1	few	TRBD1	TRBJ2-3	CSAGQGDTDTQYF	TGCAGTGCGGGACAGGGGGACACAGATACGCAGTATTTT
TRBV27	many	-	TRBJ1-5	CASSPGTPYQPQHF	TGTGCCAGCAGCCCCGGGACACCATATCAGCCCCAGCATTTT
TRBV6-6	few	-	TRBJ2-5	CASSPMGALGETQYF	TGTGCCAGCAGTCCCATGGGGGCGCTTGGGGAGACCCAGTACTTC
TRBV2	-	TRBD1	TRBJ1-2	CASSEAGGYGYTF	TGTGCCAGCAGTGAGGCAGGGGGCTATGGCTACACCTTC
TRBV7-8	-	TRBD2	TRBJ2-3	CASSVSGGADTQYF	TGTGCCAGCAGCGTTAGCGGGGGGGCAGATACGCAGTATTTT
TRBV7-9	-	TRBD1	TRBJ1-2	CASSSGTGRYGYTF	TGTGCCAGCAGCTCCGGGACAGGGAGGTATGGCTACACCTTC
TRBV27	-	-	TRBJ2-1	CASSGNNEQFF	TGTGCCAGCAGCGGTAACAATGAGCAGTTCTTC